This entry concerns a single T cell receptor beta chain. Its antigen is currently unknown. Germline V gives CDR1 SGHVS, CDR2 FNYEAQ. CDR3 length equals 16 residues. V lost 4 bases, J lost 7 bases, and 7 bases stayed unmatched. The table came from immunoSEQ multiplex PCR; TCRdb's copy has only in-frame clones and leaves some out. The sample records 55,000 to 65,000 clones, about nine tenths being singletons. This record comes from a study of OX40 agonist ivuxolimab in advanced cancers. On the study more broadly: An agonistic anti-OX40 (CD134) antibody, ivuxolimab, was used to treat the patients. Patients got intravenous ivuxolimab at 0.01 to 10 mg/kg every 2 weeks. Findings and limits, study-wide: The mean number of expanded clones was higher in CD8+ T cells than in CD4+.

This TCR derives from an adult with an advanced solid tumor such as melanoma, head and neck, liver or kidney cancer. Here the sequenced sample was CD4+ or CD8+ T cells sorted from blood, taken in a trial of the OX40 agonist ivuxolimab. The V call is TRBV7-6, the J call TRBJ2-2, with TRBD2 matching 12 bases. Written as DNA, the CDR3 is TGTGCCAGCAGCTCCCGACTAGCGGGAGCGGGCGGGGAGCTGTTTTTT. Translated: CASSSRLAGAGGELFF.